Presented here are 9 T cell receptor beta chains from one specimen sequenced in a study of immune evolution from preneoplasia to lung adenocarcinoma. Repertoires were generated with immunoSEQ multiplex PCR, while TCRdb's copy carries only in-frame clones and drops some. The sample holds about 2,300 clones, around 83% seen once. The specimen was FFPE lung adenocarcinoma in situ tissue. The receptors stem from a person aged 60 to 80 with lung adenocarcinoma.

This chain connects TRBV28 to TRBJ1-5; the D gene is possibly TRBD1 (5 bases). V was shortened by 3 bases and J by 2 bases, with 8 bases between the two germline ends. CDR1 and CDR2 from the germline V gene are MDHEN and SYDVKM. The CDR3 loop spans 14 amino acids. As DNA, the CDR3 is TGTGCCAGCAGTTTGGCGGGGGGCAATCAGCCCCAGCATTTT. It is translated as CASSLAGGNQPQHF.

The J gene is TRBJ1-6, the V gene TRBV5-1; D is unresolved. V dropped 4 bases and J dropped 2 bases, with 10 bases sitting between them. CDR1 SGHRS and CDR2 YFSETQ come from the germline V gene. CDR3 size: 15 residues. CDR3 loop: CASSDRATYNSPLHF. CDR3 bases: TGCGCCAGCAGCGACCGGGCTACCTATAATTCACCCCTCCACTTT. Using reference TRBV5-1 and TRBJ1-6 for the parts outside the CDR3, the full variable domain is KAGVTQTPRYLIKTRGQQVTLSCSPISGHRSVSWYQQTPGQGLQFLFEYFSETQRNKGNFPGRFSGRQFSNSRSEMNVSTLELGDSALYLCASSDRATYNSPLHFGNGTRLTVT.

This clone was detected a few times. The chain carries TRBV29-1 and TRBJ2-7; D possibly corresponds to TRBD2 (6 bases). In germline, CDR1 is SQVTM, CDR2 ANQGSEA. The CDR3 has 13 amino acids. The V gene lost 6 bases and the J gene lost 4 bases, with 16 bases spanning the gap. The CDR3 spells CSVSGGLGYEQYF. The CDR3 DNA reads TGCAGCGTATCCGGGGGACTGGGGTACGAGCAGTACTTC.

The chain links TRBV5-5 to TRBJ1-5, with 8 bases lining up with TRBD1. Unmatched junction bases numbered 8, after V lost 7 bases and J lost 2 bases. Germline CDR1 is SGHKS and CDR2 is YYEKEE (reference sequence). This CDR3 contains 15 residues. The CDR3 here is CASSMTGDRNQPQHF. The CDR3 nucleotides are TGTGCCAGCTCAATGACAGGGGATCGCAATCAGCCCCAGCATTTT.

CDR3 DNA sequence: TGTGCCAGCAGTGACCCCGACAGATTCTACAATGAGCAGTTCTTC. This sequence encodes CASSDPDRFYNEQFF. The gene calls are TRBV2 and TRBJ2-1; TRBD1 is a possible D gene (5 bases). V shed 3 bases and J shed 3 bases, with 12 bases lying between them. The CDR3 has 15 residues. The germline V gene encodes CDR1 SNHLY and CDR2 FYNNEI.

V gene TRBV6-1 combines with J gene TRBJ2-5; 8 bases are shared with TRBD1. The CDR3 has 15 residues. V was clipped by 1 base and J by 5 bases; unmatched bases: 6. Per the germline V gene, CDR1 is MNHNS and CDR2 is SASEGT. The CDR3, as DNA: TGTGCCAGCAGTGAAGATAGGACAGGGACGGAGACCCAGTACTTC. Its translation: CASSEDRTGTETQYF.

The V and J genes are TRBV4-2 and TRBJ2-5; 7 bases agree with TRBD2. The CDR3 is made up of 18 amino acids. The V gene's germline CDR1 is LGHNA and CDR2 YNFKEQ. J lost 8 bases, V lost 0 bases, and 18 bases had no gene match. CDR3 in DNA: TGTGCCAGCAGCCAAGAGGGGGGAGGGCTAGCGGCCCTAGAAACCCAGTACTTC. Its translation is CASSQEGGGLAALETQYF.

The chain links TRBV30 to TRBJ1-5; D is ambiguous. Germline CDR1 is GTSNPN and CDR2 is SVGIG (reference sequence). The CDR3 has 16 residues. The ends were cut back, 5 bases at V and 6 bases at J, with 23 bases in the middle. The CDR3 DNA reads TGTGCCTGGGGACCCACCGTAGGGAAGGGCTCTCAGCCCCAGCATTTT. Translated: CAWGPTVGKGSQPQHF.

J is TRBJ1-2 and V is TRBV2, with D maybe TRBD1 (6 bases). This CDR3 contains 14 residues. The germline V gene has CDR1 SNHLY and CDR2 FYNNEI. Trimming took 8 bases from V and 2 from J, leaving 15 bases between them. For the CDR3, the DNA is TGTGCCAGCGGGGGAGGGGGGGCCAACTATGGCTACACCTTC. As protein: CASGGGGANYGYTF.